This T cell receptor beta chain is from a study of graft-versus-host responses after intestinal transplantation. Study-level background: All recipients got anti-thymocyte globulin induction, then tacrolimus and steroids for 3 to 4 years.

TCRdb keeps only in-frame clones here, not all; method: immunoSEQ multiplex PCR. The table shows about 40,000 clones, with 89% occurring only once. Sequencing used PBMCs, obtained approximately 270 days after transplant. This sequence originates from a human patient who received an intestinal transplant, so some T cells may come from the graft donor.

The CDR3 DNA sequence: TGTGCCAGTAGTATAGAAGGGGCGACAGTAGATTCCTTCTATGGCTACACCTTC. Its protein product is CASSIEGATVDSFYGYTF. J is TRBJ1-2 and V is TRBV19; D is possibly TRBD1 (5 bases). CDR1 and CDR2 (germline): LNHDA, SQIVND (reference sequence). V was shortened by 0 bases and J by 4 bases, with 21 bases between the two germline ends. The CDR3 extends over 18 amino acids.